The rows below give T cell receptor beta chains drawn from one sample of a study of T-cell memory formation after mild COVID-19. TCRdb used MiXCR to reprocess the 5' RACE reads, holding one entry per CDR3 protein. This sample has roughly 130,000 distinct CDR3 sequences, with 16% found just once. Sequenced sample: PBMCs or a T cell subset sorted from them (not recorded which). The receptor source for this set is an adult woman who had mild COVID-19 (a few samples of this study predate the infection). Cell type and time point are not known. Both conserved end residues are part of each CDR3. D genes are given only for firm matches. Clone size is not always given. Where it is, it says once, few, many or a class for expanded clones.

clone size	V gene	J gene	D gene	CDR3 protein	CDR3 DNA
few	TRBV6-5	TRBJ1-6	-	CASTSLLADYNSPLHF	TGTGCCAGCACTTCCCTGTTGGCTGACTATAATTCACCCCTCCACTTT
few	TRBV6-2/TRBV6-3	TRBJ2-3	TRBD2	CASSVTGLAGDTQYF	TGTGCCAGCAGCGTTACCGGGCTAGCGGGAGATACGCAGTATTTT
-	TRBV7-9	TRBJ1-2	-	CASSETGPWGYTF	TGTGCCAGCAGCGAGACAGGACCTTGGGGCTACACCTTC
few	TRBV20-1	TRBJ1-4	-	CSARDHRGLHEKLFF	TGCAGTGCTAGAGATCACCGGGGGCTTCATGAAAAACTGTTTTTT
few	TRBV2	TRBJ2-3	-	CASGGAGRTDTQYF	TGTGCCAGCGGGGGGGCAGGACGCACAGATACGCAGTATTTT
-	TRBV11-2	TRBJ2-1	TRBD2	CASSGAQGLAGGMLNEQFF	TGTGCCAGCAGCGGGGCACAGGGACTAGCGGGAGGAATGCTTAATGAGCAGTTCTTC
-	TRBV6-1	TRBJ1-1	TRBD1	CASRTGDTPNTEAFF	TGTGCCAGCCGGACAGGAGACACCCCGAACACTGAAGCTTTCTTT
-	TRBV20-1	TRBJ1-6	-	CSARETNSPLHF	TGCAGTGCTAGGGAAACTAATTCACCCCTCCACTTT
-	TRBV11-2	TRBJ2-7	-	CASGPGLPYEQYF	TGTGCCAGCGGACCGGGACTTCCCTACGAGCAGTACTTC
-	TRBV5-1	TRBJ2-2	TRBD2	CASSPGLAVDTGELFF	TGCGCCAGCAGCCCTGGACTAGCGGTCGACACCGGGGAGCTGTTTTTT
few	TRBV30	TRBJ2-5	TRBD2	CAWMVGLARETQYF	TGTGCCTGGATGGTGGGACTAGCGCGAGAGACCCAGTACTTC
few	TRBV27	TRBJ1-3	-	CASSSLSSGNTIYF	TGTGCCAGCAGTTCACTGAGCTCTGGAAACACCATATATTTT